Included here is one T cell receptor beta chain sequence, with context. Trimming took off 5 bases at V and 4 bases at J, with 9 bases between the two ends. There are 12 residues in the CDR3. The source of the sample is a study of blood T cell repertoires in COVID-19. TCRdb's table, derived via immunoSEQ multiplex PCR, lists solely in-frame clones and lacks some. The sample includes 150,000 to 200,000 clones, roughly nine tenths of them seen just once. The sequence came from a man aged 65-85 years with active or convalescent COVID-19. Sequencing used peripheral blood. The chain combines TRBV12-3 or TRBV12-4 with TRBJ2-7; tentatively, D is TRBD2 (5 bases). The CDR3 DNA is TGTGCCAGCAGTCCCGGGGAGTACGAGCAGTACTTC. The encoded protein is CASSPGEYEQYF.